Included here is one TCR beta chain sequence, with context. This sample was included in a study of blood T cell repertoires in COVID-19. Background on the study: The study drew acute and convalescent COVID-19 samples from the United States, Italy and Spain.

CDR1 and CDR2 (germline): LGHDT, YNNKEL (reference sequence). This CDR3 is 14 amino acids long. The trim removed 4 bases at V and 5 bases at J, leaving 5 bases unmatched. Patients at the Seattle site were enrolled during active infection and followed longitudinally. In the source study's methods: By means of reference gene primer amplification, nucleated cell counts were estimated. Sequencing used immunoSEQ multiplex PCR; TCRdb keeps in-frame clones, though not all of them. V, J and clone size reflect that table, while D and trimming were determined from the DNA. The sample comprises roughly 210,000 clones, roughly 84% of which are singletons, and roughly 10% rests with the top ten.

The sequencing input was peripheral blood. V is TRBV3-1 (or the pseudogene TRBV3-2) and J is TRBJ2-7, with TRBD2 identical over 10 bases. The TCR was taken from a woman older than 75 with COVID-19, enrolled during active disease. This CDR3 reads CASSLSGGRDEQYV. DNA for the CDR3: TGTGCCAGCAGCCTTAGCGGGGGGAGGGACGAGCAGTACGTC.